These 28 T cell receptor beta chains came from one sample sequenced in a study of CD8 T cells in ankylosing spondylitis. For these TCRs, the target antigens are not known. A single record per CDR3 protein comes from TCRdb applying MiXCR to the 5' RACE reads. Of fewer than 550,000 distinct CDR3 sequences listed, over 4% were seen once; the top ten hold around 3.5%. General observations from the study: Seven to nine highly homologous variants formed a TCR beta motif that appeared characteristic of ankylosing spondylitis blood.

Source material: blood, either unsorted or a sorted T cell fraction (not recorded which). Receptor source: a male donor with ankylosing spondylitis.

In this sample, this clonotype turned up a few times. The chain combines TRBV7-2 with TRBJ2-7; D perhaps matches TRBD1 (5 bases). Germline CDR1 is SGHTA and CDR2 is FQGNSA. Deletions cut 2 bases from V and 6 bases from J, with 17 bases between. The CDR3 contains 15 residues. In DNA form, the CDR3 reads TGTGCCAGCAGCTTACAGGCAGGGTCAATCCGCGAGCAGTACTTC. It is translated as CASSLQAGSIREQYF.

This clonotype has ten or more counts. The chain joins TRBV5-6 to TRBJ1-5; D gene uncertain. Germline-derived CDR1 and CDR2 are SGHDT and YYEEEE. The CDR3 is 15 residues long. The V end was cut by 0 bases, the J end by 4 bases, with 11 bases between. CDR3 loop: CASSLALAINQPQHF. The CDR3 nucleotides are TGTGCCAGCAGCTTGGCGCTGGCGATTAATCAGCCCCAGCATTTT.

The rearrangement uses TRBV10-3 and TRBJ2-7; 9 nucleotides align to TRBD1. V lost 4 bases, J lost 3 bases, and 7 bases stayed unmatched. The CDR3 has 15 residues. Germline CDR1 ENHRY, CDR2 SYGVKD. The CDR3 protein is CAISADTGGLYEQYF. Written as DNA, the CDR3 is TGTGCCATCAGTGCTGACACAGGGGGCCTCTACGAGCAGTACTTC.

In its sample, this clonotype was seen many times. The CDR3 DNA reads as TGTGCCAGCAGCGCGCTGGACAGGGTCCGTAATGAAAAACTGTTTTTT. The encoded protein is CASSALDRVRNEKLFF. The gene calls are TRBV9 and TRBJ1-4; 8 nucleotides align to TRBD1. Germline trimming cut 3 bases from V and 4 bases from J; bases unmatched to any gene: 8. The CDR3 sequence is 16 residues long. Germline lookup yields CDR1 SGDLS and CDR2 YYNGEE.

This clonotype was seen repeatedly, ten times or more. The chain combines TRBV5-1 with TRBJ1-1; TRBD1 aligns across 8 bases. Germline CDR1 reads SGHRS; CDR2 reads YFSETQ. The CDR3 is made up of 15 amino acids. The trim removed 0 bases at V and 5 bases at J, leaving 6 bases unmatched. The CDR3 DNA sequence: TGCGCCAGCAGCTTGGACCCAGGGGGCGAGACTGAAGCTTTCTTT. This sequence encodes CASSLDPGGETEAFF.

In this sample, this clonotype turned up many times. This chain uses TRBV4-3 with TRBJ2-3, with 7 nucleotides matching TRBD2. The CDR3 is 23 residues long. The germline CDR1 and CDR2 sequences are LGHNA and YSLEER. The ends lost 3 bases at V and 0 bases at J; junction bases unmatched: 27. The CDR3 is CASSQRSVRVAGSPWASTDTQYF. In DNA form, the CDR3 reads TGCGCCAGCAGCCAGAGATCGGTCAGGGTAGCGGGCTCCCCTTGGGCGAGCACAGATACGCAGTATTTT.

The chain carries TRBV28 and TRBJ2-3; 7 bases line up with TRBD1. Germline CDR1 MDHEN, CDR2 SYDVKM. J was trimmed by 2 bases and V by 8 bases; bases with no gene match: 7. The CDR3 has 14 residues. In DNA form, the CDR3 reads TGTGCCAGCGGAACGGGACAGCTCACAGATACGCAGTATTTT. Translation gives CASGTGQLTDTQYF.

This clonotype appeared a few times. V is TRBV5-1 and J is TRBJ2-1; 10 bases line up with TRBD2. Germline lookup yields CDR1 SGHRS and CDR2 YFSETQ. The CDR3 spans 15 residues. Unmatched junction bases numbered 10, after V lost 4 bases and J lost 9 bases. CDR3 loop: CASSLLAGVAGEQFF. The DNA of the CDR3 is TGCGCCAGCAGCCTGCTAGCGGGAGTAGCCGGTGAGCAGTTCTTC.

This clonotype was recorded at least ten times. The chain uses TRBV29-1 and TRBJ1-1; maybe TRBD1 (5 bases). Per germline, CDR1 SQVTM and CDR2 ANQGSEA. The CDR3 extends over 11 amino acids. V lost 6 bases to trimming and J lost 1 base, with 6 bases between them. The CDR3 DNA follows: TGCAGCGTAGGGGCGAACACTGAAGCTTTCTTT. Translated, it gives CSVGANTEAFF.

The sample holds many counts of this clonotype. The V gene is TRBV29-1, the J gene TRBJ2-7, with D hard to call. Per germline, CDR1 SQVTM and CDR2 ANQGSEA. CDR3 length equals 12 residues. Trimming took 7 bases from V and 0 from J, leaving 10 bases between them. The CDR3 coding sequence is TGCAGCGCGTCCGGGTACTCCTACGAGCAGTACTTC. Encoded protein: CSASGYSYEQYF.

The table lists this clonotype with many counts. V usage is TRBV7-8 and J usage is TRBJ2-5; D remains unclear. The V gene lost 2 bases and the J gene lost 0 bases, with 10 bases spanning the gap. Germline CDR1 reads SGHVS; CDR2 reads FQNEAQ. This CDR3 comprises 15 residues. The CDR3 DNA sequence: TGTGCCAGCAGCTTAATGGTGGGGAACCAAGAGACCCAGTACTTC. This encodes CASSLMVGNQETQYF. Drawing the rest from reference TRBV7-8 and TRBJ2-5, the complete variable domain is GAGVSQSPRYKVAKRGQDVALRCDPISGHVSLFWYQQALGQGPEFLTYFQNEAQLDKSGLPSDRFFAERPEGSVSTLKIQRTQQEDSAVYLCASSLMVGNQETQYFGPGTRLLVL.

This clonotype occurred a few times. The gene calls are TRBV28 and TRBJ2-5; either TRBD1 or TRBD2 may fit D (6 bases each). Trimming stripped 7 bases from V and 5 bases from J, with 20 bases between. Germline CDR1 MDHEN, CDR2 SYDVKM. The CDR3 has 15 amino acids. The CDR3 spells CASTLGGIGMETQYF. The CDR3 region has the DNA TGTGCCAGCACCCTAGGGGGGATCGGGATGGAGACCCAGTACTTC.

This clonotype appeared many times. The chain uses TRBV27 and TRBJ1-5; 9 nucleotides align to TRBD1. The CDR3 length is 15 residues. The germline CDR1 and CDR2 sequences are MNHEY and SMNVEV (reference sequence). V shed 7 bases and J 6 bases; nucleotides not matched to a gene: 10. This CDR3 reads CASTEDRGGSQPQHF. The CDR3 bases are TGTGCCAGCACCGAGGACAGGGGAGGGAGTCAGCCCCAGCATTTT.

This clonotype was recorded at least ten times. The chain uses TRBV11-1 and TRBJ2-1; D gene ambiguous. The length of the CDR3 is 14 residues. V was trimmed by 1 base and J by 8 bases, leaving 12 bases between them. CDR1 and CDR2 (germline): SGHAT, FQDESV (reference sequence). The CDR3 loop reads CASSLELPRDEQFF. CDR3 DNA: TGTGCCAGCAGCTTAGAACTACCCAGAGATGAGCAGTTCTTC.

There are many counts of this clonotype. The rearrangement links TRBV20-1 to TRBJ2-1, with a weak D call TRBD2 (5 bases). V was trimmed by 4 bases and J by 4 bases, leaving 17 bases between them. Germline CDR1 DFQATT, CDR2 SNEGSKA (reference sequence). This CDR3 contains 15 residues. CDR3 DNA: TGCAGTGCTAACGGCGGGTCGCCCCGATACAATGAGCAGTTCTTC. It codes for CSANGGSPRYNEQFF.

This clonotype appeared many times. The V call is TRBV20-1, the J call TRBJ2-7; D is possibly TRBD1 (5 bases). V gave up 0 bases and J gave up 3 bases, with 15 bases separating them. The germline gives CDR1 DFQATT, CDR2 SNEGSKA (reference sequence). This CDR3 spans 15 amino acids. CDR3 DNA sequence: TGCAGTGCTAGAGATCAGGGCAGGTCTGGCTACGAGCAGTACTTC. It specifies CSARDQGRSGYEQYF.

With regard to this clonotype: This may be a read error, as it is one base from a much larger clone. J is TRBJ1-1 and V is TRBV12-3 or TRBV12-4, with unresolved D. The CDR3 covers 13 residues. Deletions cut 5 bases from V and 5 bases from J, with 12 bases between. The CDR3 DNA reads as TGTGCCAGCAGTGAAATTCAGGAGACTGAAGCTTTCTTT. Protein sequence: CASSEIQETEAFF.

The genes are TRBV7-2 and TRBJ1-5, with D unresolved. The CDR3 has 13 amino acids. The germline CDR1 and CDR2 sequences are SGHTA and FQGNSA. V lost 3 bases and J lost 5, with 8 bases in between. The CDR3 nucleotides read TGTGCCAGCAGCTTCAGTGCGGATCAGCCCCAGCATTTT. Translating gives CASSFSADQPQHF.

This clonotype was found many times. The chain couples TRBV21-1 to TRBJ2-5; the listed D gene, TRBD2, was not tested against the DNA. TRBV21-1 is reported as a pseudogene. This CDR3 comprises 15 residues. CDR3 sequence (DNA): TGTGCCAGCCGTGGGGGACTAGCGGGATGGGAGACCCAGTACTTC. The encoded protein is CASRGGLAGWETQYF.

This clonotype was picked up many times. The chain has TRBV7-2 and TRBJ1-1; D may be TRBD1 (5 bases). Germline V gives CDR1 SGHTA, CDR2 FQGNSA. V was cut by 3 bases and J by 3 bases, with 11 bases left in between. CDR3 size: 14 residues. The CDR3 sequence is CASSLRKGDTEAFF. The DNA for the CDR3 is TGTGCCAGCAGCTTGAGGAAAGGGGACACTGAAGCTTTCTTT.

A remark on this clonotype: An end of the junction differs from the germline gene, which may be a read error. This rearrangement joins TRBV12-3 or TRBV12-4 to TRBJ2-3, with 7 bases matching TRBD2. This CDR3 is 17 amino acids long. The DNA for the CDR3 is TGTACCAGCAGTTCATCCGCGGGGGTGGGTTACACAGATACGCAGTATTTT. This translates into CTSSSSAGVGYTDTQYF.

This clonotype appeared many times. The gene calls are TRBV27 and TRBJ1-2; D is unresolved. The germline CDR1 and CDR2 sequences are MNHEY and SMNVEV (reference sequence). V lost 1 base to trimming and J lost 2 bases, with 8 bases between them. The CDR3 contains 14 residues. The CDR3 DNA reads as TGTGCCAGCAGTTTATTGGGCAGCAACTATGGCTACACCTTC. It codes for CASSLLGSNYGYTF.

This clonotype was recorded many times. The CDR3 nucleotides read TGTGCCAGCAGCCGATTCACCGGGGAGCTGTTTTTT. As protein: CASSRFTGELFF. The J gene is TRBJ2-2, the V gene TRBV9; D gene unclear. The length of the CDR3 is 12 residues. The V gene's germline CDR1 is SGDLS and CDR2 YYNGEE. Trimming removed 4 bases from V and 4 bases from J, with 5 bases in between.

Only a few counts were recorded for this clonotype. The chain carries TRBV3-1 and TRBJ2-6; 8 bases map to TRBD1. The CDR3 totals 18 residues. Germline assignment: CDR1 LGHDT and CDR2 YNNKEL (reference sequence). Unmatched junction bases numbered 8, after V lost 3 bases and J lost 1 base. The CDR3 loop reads CASSQVQGAGSGANVLTF. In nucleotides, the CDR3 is TGTGCCAGCAGCCAGGTTCAGGGGGCAGGGTCTGGGGCCAACGTCCTGACTTTC.

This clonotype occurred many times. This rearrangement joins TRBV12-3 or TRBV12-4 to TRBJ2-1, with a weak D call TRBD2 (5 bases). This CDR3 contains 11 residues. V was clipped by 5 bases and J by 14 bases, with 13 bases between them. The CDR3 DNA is TGTGCCAGCAGTCCGCGCTACGGGAAGTTCTTC. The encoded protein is CASSPRYGKFF.

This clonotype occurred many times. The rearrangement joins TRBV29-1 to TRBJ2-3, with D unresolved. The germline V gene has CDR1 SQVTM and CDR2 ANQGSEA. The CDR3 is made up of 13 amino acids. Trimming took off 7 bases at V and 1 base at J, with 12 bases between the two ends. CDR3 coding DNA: TGCAGCGGGGATTTTCTGGGCACAGATACGCAGTATTTT. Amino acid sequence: CSGDFLGTDTQYF.

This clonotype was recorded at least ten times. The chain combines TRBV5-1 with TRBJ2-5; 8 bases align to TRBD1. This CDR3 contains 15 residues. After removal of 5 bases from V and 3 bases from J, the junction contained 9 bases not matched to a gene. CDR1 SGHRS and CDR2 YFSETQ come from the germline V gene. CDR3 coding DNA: TGCGCCAGCAGTTCAAGACAGGGGAGTGAAGAGACCCAGTACTTC. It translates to CASSSRQGSEETQYF. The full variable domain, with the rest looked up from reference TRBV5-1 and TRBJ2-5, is KAGVTQTPRYLIKTRGQQVTLSCSPISGHRSVSWYQQTPGQGLQFLFEYFSETQRNKGNFPGRFSGRQFSNSRSEMNVSTLELGDSALYLCASSSRQGSEETQYFGPGTRLLVL.

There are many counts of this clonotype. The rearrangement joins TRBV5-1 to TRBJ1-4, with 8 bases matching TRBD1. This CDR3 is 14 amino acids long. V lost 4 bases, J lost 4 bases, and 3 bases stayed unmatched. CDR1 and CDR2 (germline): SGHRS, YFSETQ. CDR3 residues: CASSRGQVNEKLFF. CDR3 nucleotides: TGCGCCAGCAGCCGGGGACAGGTTAATGAAAAACTGTTTTTT. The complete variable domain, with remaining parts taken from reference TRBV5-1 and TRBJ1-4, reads KAGVTQTPRYLIKTRGQQVTLSCSPISGHRSVSWYQQTPGQGLQFLFEYFSETQRNKGNFPGRFSGRQFSNSRSEMNVSTLELGDSALYLCASSRGQVNEKLFFGSGTQLSVL.